What follows are 32 T cell receptor beta chains derived from one specimen sequenced in a study of blood T cell repertoires in COVID-19 (dated by TCRdb to 2020 to 2021). Library method: the immunoSEQ multiplex PCR assay. TCRdb retrieved this table from immuneACCESS and kept in-frame rearrangements only. Not all clones are present; in checked studies, unresolved V genes account for under half, and no reason is known for the remainder. This sample holds under 200,000 clones; 87% were observed only once. The ten largest clones capture 20% to 25% of the sample. The sequenced sample consisted of peripheral blood. The receptors originated from a man aged 55 to 70 with active or convalescent COVID-19.

The CDR3 here is CASSLIQGPGNEQFF. In nucleotides, the CDR3 is TGCGCCAGCAGCTTGATACAGGGACCGGGCAATGAGCAGTTCTTC. V and J are TRBV5-1 and TRBJ2-1; D is perhaps TRBD1 (6 bases). V was shortened by 1 base and J by 6 bases, with 14 bases between the two germline ends. The germline V gene encodes CDR1 SGHRS and CDR2 YFSETQ. CDR3 length equals 15 residues. Complete variable domain (other parts from reference TRBV5-1 and TRBJ2-1): KAGVTQTPRYLIKTRGQQVTLSCSPISGHRSVSWYQQTPGQGLQFLFEYFSETQRNKGNFPGRFSGRQFSNSRSEMNVSTLELGDSALYLCASSLIQGPGNEQFFGPGTRLTVL.

The rearrangement uses TRBV6-2 or TRBV6-3 and TRBJ2-5, with D tentatively TRBD1 (6 bases). The CDR3 runs to 13 residues. Between the trimmed V and J ends, which lost 4 bases and 1 base, there was a span of 7 bases. Germline V CDR1 and CDR2: MNHEY, SVGEGT. The DNA of the CDR3 is TGTGCCAGCAGTTGGACAGTCCAAGAGACCCAGTACTTC. It translates to CASSWTVQETQYF.

The chain combines TRBV5-1 with TRBJ2-7, with TRBD1 matching 7 bases. Germline CDR1 and CDR2: SGHRS and YFSETQ. Trimming at V came to 1 base and at J to 5 bases, leaving 3 bases not matched to a gene. The CDR3 runs 13 residues. This CDR3 is CASSLQGGDEQYF. As DNA, the CDR3 is TGCGCCAGCAGCTTGCAAGGGGGCGACGAGCAGTACTTC.

The J gene is TRBJ2-4, the V gene TRBV10-3; TRBD1 aligns across 8 bases. The J segment lost 6 bases and the V segment lost 3 bases, leaving 4 bases of the junction unmatched. The length of the CDR3 is 14 residues. Germline CDR1 is ENHRY and CDR2 is SYGVKD. Here the CDR3 reads CAISEETGVNIQYF. The DNA of the CDR3 is TGTGCCATCAGTGAAGAGACAGGGGTAAACATTCAGTACTTC.

The gene calls are TRBV7-2 and TRBJ2-1; D gene ambiguous. This CDR3 is built from 15 residues. Germline lookup yields CDR1 SGHTA and CDR2 FQGNSA. The V gene lost 0 bases and the J gene lost 0 bases, with 6 bases spanning the gap. The CDR3 bases are TGTGCCAGCAGCTTAGCGTGGAGCTCCTACAATGAGCAGTTCTTC. It specifies CASSLAWSSYNEQFF.

The rearrangement links TRBV5-1 to TRBJ2-1; TRBD2 matches at 9 bases. The CDR3 consists of 15 residues. With 4 bases clipped from V and 2 bases from J, the junction kept 4 bases outside the gene matches. CDR1 is SGHRS, CDR2 YFSETQ, per germline. The CDR3 is CASSALAGTYNEQFF. The CDR3 DNA is TGCGCCAGCAGCGCTCTAGCGGGGACCTACAATGAGCAGTTCTTC. Looking up the rest from reference TRBV5-1 and TRBJ2-1 gives the full variable domain: KAGVTQTPRYLIKTRGQQVTLSCSPISGHRSVSWYQQTPGQGLQFLFEYFSETQRNKGNFPGRFSGRQFSNSRSEMNVSTLELGDSALYLCASSALAGTYNEQFFGPGTRLTVL.

This clone was seen only a few times. The rearrangement links TRBV5-8 to TRBJ1-2, with TRBD1 as a possible D gene (6 bases). This CDR3 is 14 amino acids long. Trimming pared 3 bases from V and 5 bases from J, leaving 14 bases between. The V gene's germline CDR1 is SGHTS and CDR2 YDEGEE. The CDR3 loop is CASSSGVLWYGYTF. CDR3 nucleotides: TGTGCCAGCAGCTCAGGGGTTCTTTGGTATGGCTACACCTTC.

CDR3 amino acids: CASSRNGGTGELFF. CDR3 in DNA: TGTGCCAGCAGCCGAAATGGGGGGACCGGGGAGCTGTTTTTT. This chain connects TRBV7-9 to TRBJ2-2; D is perhaps TRBD2 (6 bases). Trimming left V 5 bases short and J 5 bases short, with 12 bases between. This CDR3 spans 14 amino acids. Germline CDR1 and CDR2: SEHNR and FQNEAQ (reference sequence).

This chain uses TRBV19 with TRBJ1-5; 7 bases fit TRBD1. The CDR3 extends over 15 amino acids. CDR1 is LNHDA and CDR2 is SQIVND in the germline V gene (reference sequence). V trimming: 7 bases; J trimming: 3 bases; junction bases outside the gene matches: 9. In DNA, the CDR3 is TGTGCCAGTACCGATGACAGGGTATTCAATCAGCCCCAGCATTTT. It translates to CASTDDRVFNQPQHF.

The genes are TRBV19 and TRBJ2-7, with D possibly TRBD2 on 5 matching bases. The CDR3 sequence is 14 residues long. The germline V gene has CDR1 LNHDA and CDR2 SQIVND (reference sequence). Trimming left V 5 bases short and J 0 bases short, with 11 bases between. The CDR3 nucleotides read TGTGCCAGTAGTTGGCGGGTCAGCTCCTACGAGCAGTACTTC. The encoded protein is CASSWRVSSYEQYF.

This clone was counted only a few times. This chain links TRBV5-5 with TRBJ1-3, with D hard to call. V lost 0 bases and J lost 0, with 7 bases in between. Germline V CDR1 and CDR2: SGHKS, YYEKEE (reference sequence). The length of the CDR3 is 15 residues. The CDR3 region is CASSLVGISGNTIYF. CDR3 in DNA: TGTGCCAGCAGCTTGGTGGGCATCTCTGGAAACACCATATATTTT.

This clone has only a few counts. The rearrangement uses TRBV6-6 and TRBJ1-2, with D possibly being TRBD1 (5 bases). CDR1 is MNHNY, CDR2 SVGAGI, per germline (reference sequence). The V and J ends lost 5 bases and 0 bases respectively, with 19 bases between them. The CDR3 sequence is 17 residues long. CDR3: CASSPAGGTRANYGYTF. The CDR3, as DNA: TGTGCCAGCAGTCCCGCTGGCGGGACTCGGGCTAACTATGGCTACACCTTC.

The rearrangement joins TRBV3-1 (or the pseudogene TRBV3-2) to TRBJ1-6; TRBD1 matches 8 bases. The CDR3 is 16 amino acids. Germline CDR1 is LGHDT and CDR2 is YNNKEL (reference sequence). The V segment lost 0 bases and the J segment 7 bases; nucleotides outside the gene matches: 5. The CDR3, as DNA: TGTGCCAGCAGCCAAGATCCAGGGGGCCGGAATTCACCCCTCCACTTT. Its translation: CASSQDPGGRNSPLHF.

The gene calls are TRBV9 and TRBJ2-7; D call uncertain. Germline values: CDR1 SGDLS, CDR2 YYNGEE. Between the trimmed V and J ends, which lost 4 bases and 0 bases, there was a span of 14 bases. The length of the CDR3 is 15 residues. In nucleotides, the CDR3 is TGTGCCAGCAGCCTAAATCAGTGGAGCTCCTACGAGCAGTACTTC. Amino acid sequence: CASSLNQWSSYEQYF. Filled out from reference TRBV9 and TRBJ2-7, the complete variable domain reads DSGVTQTPKHLITATGQRVTLRCSPRSGDLSVYWYQQSLDQGLQFLIQYYNGEERAKGNILERFSAQQFPDLHSELNLSSLELGDSALYFCASSLNQWSSYEQYFGPGTRLTVT.

V gene TRBV10-2 combines with J gene TRBJ1-5, with D perhaps TRBD1 (6 bases). In germline, CDR1 is WSHSY, CDR2 SAAADI. This CDR3 is 15 amino acids long. Trimming stripped 6 bases from V and 0 bases from J, with 12 bases between. The CDR3, as DNA: TGCGCCAGCAGCCTAACAGGGATTAGCAATCAGCCCCAGCATTTT. Its translation is CASSLTGISNQPQHF.

The J gene is TRBJ2-3, the V gene TRBV19; maybe TRBD2 (6 bases). The CDR3 spans 12 residues. Trimming shortened V by 7 bases and J by 5 bases, and 10 bases separated the two germline ends. The V gene's germline CDR1 is LNHDA and CDR2 SQIVND (reference sequence). CDR3 bases: TGTGCCAGTACCCACGGGGGAGATACGCAGTATTTT. Translating gives CASTHGGDTQYF.

V gene TRBV9 combines with J gene TRBJ1-2; 10 nucleotides match TRBD1. This CDR3 spans 16 amino acids. Germline CDR1 is SGDLS and CDR2 is YYNGEE. Trimming at V came to 3 bases and at J to 10 bases, leaving 15 bases not matched to a gene. The CDR3 DNA is TGTGCCAGCAGCGCCCGCTCAACGGGACAGGGGAGGGACTACACCTTC. This sequence encodes CASSARSTGQGRDYTF.

The chain combines TRBV5-1 with TRBJ2-3, with TRBD2 matching over 9 bases. This CDR3 contains 15 residues. Germline assignment: CDR1 SGHRS and CDR2 YFSETQ. V dropped 2 bases and J dropped 1; count of bases not matched to a gene: 2. CDR3 amino acids: CASSFSSGGTDTQYF. The CDR3 nucleotides are TGCGCCAGCAGCTTTTCTAGCGGGGGCACAGATACGCAGTATTTT.

The genes are TRBV19 and TRBJ1-5; D uncertain. Germline assignment: CDR1 LNHDA and CDR2 SQIVND (reference sequence). This CDR3 spans 13 amino acids. The V end was cut by 3 bases, the J end by 4 bases, with 7 bases between. Here the CDR3 reads CASSMAENQPQHF. CDR3 nucleotides: TGTGCCAGTAGTATGGCCGAAAATCAGCCCCAGCATTTT.

This clone came up a few times. The chain is built from TRBV7-9 and TRBJ2-3, with D tentatively TRBD1 (8 bases). The CDR3 has 16 amino acids. CDR1 and CDR2 from the germline V gene are SEHNR and FQNEAQ (reference sequence). With 1 base removed from V and 5 bases from J, the gap between germline ends came to 16 bases. The CDR3 sequence: CASSLDRGGIGDTQYF. The CDR3 DNA is TGTGCCAGCAGCTTAGACAGGGGGGGCATTGGAGATACGCAGTATTTT.

The chain uses TRBV25-1 and TRBJ2-5; weak D call: TRBD2 (6 bases). Per germline, CDR1 MGHDK and CDR2 SYGVNS. This CDR3 has 14 amino acids. Between the trimmed V and J ends, which lost 3 bases and 3 bases, there was a span of 11 bases. This CDR3 is CASSDQRAKETQYF. The CDR3 DNA reads as TGTGCCAGCAGTGACCAGCGGGCCAAAGAGACCCAGTACTTC.

The chain is built from TRBV28 and TRBJ1-6, with 8 bases that match TRBD1. V lost 4 bases to trimming and J lost 9 bases; unmatched junction nucleotides: 8. This CDR3 is built from 15 residues. CDR1 MDHEN and CDR2 SYDVKM come from the germline V gene. DNA of the CDR3: TGTGCCAGCAGTTCCCAGATCGGACAGGGTTCACCCCTCCACTTT. Its protein product is CASSSQIGQGSPLHF.

This chain connects TRBV19 to TRBJ2-2, with 9 bases fitting TRBD1. Germline CDR1 and CDR2: LNHDA and SQIVND (reference sequence). Trimming removed 5 bases from V and 2 bases from J; junction bases left unmatched: 6. The CDR3 spans 16 residues. The CDR3 DNA follows: TGTGCCAGTAGTCTCGGACAGGGGATTAACACCGGGGAGCTGTTTTTT. Translation gives CASSLGQGINTGELFF.

The V call is TRBV2, the J call TRBJ1-5; no definite D call. Trimming cost V 2 bases and J 1 base, with 6 bases left between them. Germline loops: CDR1 SNHLY, CDR2 FYNNEI. The CDR3 covers 14 residues. CDR3 nucleotides: TGTGCCAGCAGTGAAAACAACAGCAATCAGCCCCAGCATTTT. As protein: CASSENNSNQPQHF.

The V gene is TRBV5-1, the J gene TRBJ2-5; unclear D gene. V was cut by 4 bases and J by 0 bases, with 13 bases left in between. The CDR3 consists of 15 residues. Germline V CDR1 and CDR2: SGHRS, YFSETQ. The CDR3 DNA reads as TGCGCCAGCAGCCAACCAACTGCGTACCAAGAGACCCAGTACTTC. Encoded protein: CASSQPTAYQETQYF. The complete variable domain, with remaining parts taken from reference TRBV5-1 and TRBJ2-5, reads KAGVTQTPRYLIKTRGQQVTLSCSPISGHRSVSWYQQTPGQGLQFLFEYFSETQRNKGNFPGRFSGRQFSNSRSEMNVSTLELGDSALYLCASSQPTAYQETQYFGPGTRLLVL.

The chain has TRBV5-1 and TRBJ1-4; possibly TRBD1 for D (6 bases). Germline lookup yields CDR1 SGHRS and CDR2 YFSETQ. The CDR3 loop spans 15 amino acids. V dropped 1 base and J dropped 4 bases, with 11 bases sitting between them. CDR3 in DNA: TGCGCCAGCAGCTTGACAGGGTGGGATAATGAAAAACTGTTTTTT. Protein product: CASSLTGWDNEKLFF.

This chain uses TRBV10-3 with TRBJ2-7, with 9 bases aligning to TRBD1. The germline CDR1 and CDR2 sequences are ENHRY and SYGVKD. The CDR3 has 16 residues. V lost 0 bases to trimming and J lost 3 bases; unmatched junction nucleotides: 6. The CDR3 bases are TGTGCCATCAGTGAGTCGGGACAGGGTAAGGACTACGAGCAGTACTTC. It specifies CAISESGQGKDYEQYF.

V is TRBV4-2 and J is TRBJ1-2; no definite D call. Germline V gives CDR1 LGHNA, CDR2 YNFKEQ. CDR3 length equals 16 residues. The V end was cut by 1 base, the J end by 7 bases, with 19 bases between. Here the CDR3 DNA reads TGTGCCAGCAGCCAAGTAAGGACCCAACCCCGGGGTGGCTACACCTTC. Translated, it gives CASSQVRTQPRGGYTF.

The rearrangement uses TRBV19 and TRBJ1-3; D remains ambiguous. The germline V and J ends were trimmed by 2 bases and 0 bases, with 11 bases remaining between them. The CDR3 is made up of 16 amino acids. Germline CDR1 reads LNHDA; CDR2 reads SQIVND (reference sequence). The CDR3 here is CASSIQRASSGNTIYF. The CDR3 DNA reads TGTGCCAGTAGTATACAGCGAGCGAGCTCTGGAAACACCATATATTTT.

This chain joins TRBV10-1 and TRBJ1-5; TRBD1 might be the D (6 bases). V shed 6 bases and J shed 8 bases, with 14 bases lying between them. Per germline, CDR1 WNHNN and CDR2 SYGVQD (reference sequence). CDR3 size: 13 residues. In DNA form, the CDR3 reads TGCGCCAGCAGCCGGACAGCCAGGGAGCCCCAGCATTTT. Translating it yields CASSRTAREPQHF.

The chain is built from TRBV5-1 and TRBJ2-2, with 9 bases fitting TRBD1. Trimming removed 7 bases from V and 4 bases from J; junction bases left unmatched: 11. Germline V gives CDR1 SGHRS, CDR2 YFSETQ. CDR3 length: 16 residues. Here the CDR3 DNA reads TGCGCCAGCGCAACCCACGGGACAGGGATCACCGGGGAGCTGTTTTTT. Translation: CASATHGTGITGELFF.

The gene calls are TRBV5-1 and TRBJ2-7, with unresolved D. Germline V lookup: CDR1 SGHRS, CDR2 YFSETQ. Trimming removed 0 bases from V and 6 bases from J, with 13 bases in between. The CDR3 covers 14 residues. DNA of the CDR3: TGCGCCAGCAGCTTGGACAGTTATTCAGGCGAGCAGTACTTC. Its translation is CASSLDSYSGEQYF.